Listed here is a single T cell receptor (beta chain). The data were obtained in a study of blood T cell repertoires in COVID-19. Turning to the study itself: The study drew acute and convalescent COVID-19 samples from the United States, Italy and Spain.

As handled by the study authors: From reference gene primer amplification, estimates of nucleated cell counts were derived. Profiling relied on immunoSEQ multiplex PCR, and the TCRdb table lists in-frame clones only, not all of them. Clonal size and the V and J genes are those of that table, whereas D and trimming came from the DNA. Of 150,000 to 160,000 clones in the sample, about 90% were seen once. Germline V CDR1 and CDR2: SGHRS, YFSETQ. Trimming shortened V by 0 bases and J by 10 bases, and 11 bases separated the two germline ends. The CDR3 consists of 13 residues. The chain has TRBV5-1 and TRBJ2-1, with unresolved D. The specimen was peripheral blood. This TCR was recovered from a man aged 45-65 years with acute or convalescent COVID-19. CDR3 in amino acids: CASSLGAGPEQFF. Written as DNA, the CDR3 is TGCGCCAGCAGCTTGGGAGCAGGTCCGGAGCAGTTCTTC.